The clone carrying this T cell receptor (beta chain) was seen at least ten times. Antigen unknown. The data originate from a study of metastatic and nonmetastatic thyroid tumors. The overall study: Repertoire comparison spanned blood and tumor or nodule tissue of malignant and benign thyroid patients. Study outcomes and limitations: Relative to benign nodules, malignant thyroid tumors were reportedly characterized by significantly elevated TCR beta diversity in blood and tumor.

Deletions cut 4 bases from V and 7 bases from J, with 11 bases between. Looked up from germline, CDR1 is SQVTM and CDR2 is ANQGSEA. The CDR3 runs 13 residues. Original processing methods: The study built a papillary thyroid cancer distant-metastasis classifier from CDR3 differences across clinicopathological groups. TCRdb reassembled clones from the PCR reads with MiXCR. TCRdb assigned the V and J calls; the authors' analysis was not used. The sample contains over 15,000 clones, less than 35% of which appear only once. Before thyroid surgery, none of the patients had received any treatment. The chain recombines TRBV29-1 with TRBJ1-6, with D unresolved. The TCR was taken from a female donor with papillary thyroid cancer or a benign thyroid nodule (not recorded which). Some clones in this sample may be carry-over from other donors' samples. Input material: adjacent normal tissue. The CDR3 bases are TGCAGCGTTGCGGTCAGCCACAATTCACCCCTCCACTTT. Its protein is CSVAVSHNSPLHF.